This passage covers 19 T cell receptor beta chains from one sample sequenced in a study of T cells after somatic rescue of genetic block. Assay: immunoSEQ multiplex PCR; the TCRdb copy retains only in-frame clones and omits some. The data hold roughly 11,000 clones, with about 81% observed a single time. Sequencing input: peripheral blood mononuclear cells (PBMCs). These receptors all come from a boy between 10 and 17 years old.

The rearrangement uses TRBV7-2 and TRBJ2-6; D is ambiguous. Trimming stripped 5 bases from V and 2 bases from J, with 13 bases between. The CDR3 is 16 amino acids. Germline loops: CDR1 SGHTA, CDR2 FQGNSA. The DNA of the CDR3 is TGTGCCAGCAGCCTAGGTGGGCTGCCTGGGGCCAACGTCCTGACTTTC. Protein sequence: CASSLGGLPGANVLTF.

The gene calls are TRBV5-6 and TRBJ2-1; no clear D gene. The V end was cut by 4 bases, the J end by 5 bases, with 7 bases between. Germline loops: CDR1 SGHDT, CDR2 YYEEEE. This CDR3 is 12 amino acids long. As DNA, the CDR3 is TGTGCCAGCAGCCCCGTGGACAATGAGCAGTTCTTC. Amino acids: CASSPVDNEQFF.

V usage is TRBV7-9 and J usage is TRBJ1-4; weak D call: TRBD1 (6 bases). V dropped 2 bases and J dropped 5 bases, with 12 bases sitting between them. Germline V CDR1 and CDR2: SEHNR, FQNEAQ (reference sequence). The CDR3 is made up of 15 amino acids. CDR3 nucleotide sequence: TGTGCCAGCAGCTTAAGGACAGACAAAAATGAAAAACTGTTTTTT. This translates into CASSLRTDKNEKLFF.

As DNA, the CDR3 is TGTGCCATCAGTGGGGGGACAGGGACCCCCCAAGAGACCCAGTACTTC. It translates to CAISGGTGTPQETQYF. The rearrangement links TRBV10-3 to TRBJ2-5, with 9 bases lining up with TRBD1. Germline trimming cut 4 bases from V and 1 base from J; bases unmatched to any gene: 7. The CDR3 consists of 16 residues. The V gene's germline CDR1 is ENHRY and CDR2 SYGVKD.

Here the CDR3 DNA reads TGTGCCAGCAGCGTAGCCCCCGGGGACACTGAAGCTTTCTTT. This gives the protein CASSVAPGDTEAFF. V usage is TRBV9 and J usage is TRBJ1-1; unclear D gene. Germline-derived CDR1 and CDR2 are SGDLS and YYNGEE. The CDR3 runs 14 residues. Trimming removed 0 bases from V and 3 bases from J, with 9 bases in between.

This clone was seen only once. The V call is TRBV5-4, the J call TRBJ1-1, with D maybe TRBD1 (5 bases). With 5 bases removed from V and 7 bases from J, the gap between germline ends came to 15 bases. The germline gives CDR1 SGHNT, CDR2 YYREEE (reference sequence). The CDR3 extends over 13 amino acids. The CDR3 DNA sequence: TGTGCCAGCAGGGATCAGGGATTCGGTGAAGCTTTCTTT. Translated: CASRDQGFGEAFF.

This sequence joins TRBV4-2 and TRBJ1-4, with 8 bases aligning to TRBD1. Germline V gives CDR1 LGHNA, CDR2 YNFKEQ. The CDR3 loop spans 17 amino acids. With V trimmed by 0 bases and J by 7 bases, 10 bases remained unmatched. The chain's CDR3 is CASSQDADRARFEKLFF. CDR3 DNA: TGTGCCAGCAGCCAAGATGCGGACAGGGCGAGGTTTGAAAAACTGTTTTTT.

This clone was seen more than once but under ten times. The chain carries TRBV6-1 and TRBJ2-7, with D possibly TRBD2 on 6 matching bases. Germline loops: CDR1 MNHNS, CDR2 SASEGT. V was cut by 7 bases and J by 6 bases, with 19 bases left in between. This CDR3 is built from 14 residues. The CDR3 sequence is CASTPLPGGGEQYF. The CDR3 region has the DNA TGTGCCAGCACCCCTCTCCCCGGGGGAGGCGAGCAGTACTTC.

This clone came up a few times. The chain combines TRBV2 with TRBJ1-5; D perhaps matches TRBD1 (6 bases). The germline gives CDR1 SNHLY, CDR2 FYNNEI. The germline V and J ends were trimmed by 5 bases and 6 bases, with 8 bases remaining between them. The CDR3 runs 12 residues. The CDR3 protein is CASSRGPQPQHF. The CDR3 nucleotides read TGTGCCAGCAGTCGGGGGCCTCAGCCCCAGCATTTT.

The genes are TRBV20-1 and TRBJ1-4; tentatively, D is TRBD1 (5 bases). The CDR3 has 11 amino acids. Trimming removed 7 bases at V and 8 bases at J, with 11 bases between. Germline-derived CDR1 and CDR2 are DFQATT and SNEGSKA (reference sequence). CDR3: CSVGGEEKLFF. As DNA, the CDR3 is TGCAGTGTTGGAGGGGAGGAAAAACTGTTTTTT.

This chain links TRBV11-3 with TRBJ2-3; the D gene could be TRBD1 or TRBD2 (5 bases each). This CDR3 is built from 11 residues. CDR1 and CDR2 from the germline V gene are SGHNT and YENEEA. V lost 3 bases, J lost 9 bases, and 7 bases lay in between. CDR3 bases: TGTGCCAGCAGCTTCGAGGGGACGCAGTATTTT. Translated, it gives CASSFEGTQYF.

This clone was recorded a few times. This CDR3 reads CASSEYRGGSTQYF. DNA of the CDR3: TGCGCCAGCAGTGAGTACCGGGGGGGTTCAACGCAGTATTTT. The V call is TRBV10-2, the J call TRBJ2-3, with 8 bases matching TRBD2. The CDR3 runs to 14 residues. The germline V gene encodes CDR1 WSHSY and CDR2 SAAADI. The V gene end was trimmed by 1 base and the J gene end by 9 bases; junction bases not matched to a gene: 6.

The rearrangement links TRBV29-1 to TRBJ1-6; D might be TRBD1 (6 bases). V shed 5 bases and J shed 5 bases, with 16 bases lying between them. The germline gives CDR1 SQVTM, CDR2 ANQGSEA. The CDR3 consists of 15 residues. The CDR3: CSVRSGTGHNSPLHF. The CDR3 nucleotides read TGCAGCGTTAGGAGTGGAACAGGGCATAATTCACCCCTCCACTTT.

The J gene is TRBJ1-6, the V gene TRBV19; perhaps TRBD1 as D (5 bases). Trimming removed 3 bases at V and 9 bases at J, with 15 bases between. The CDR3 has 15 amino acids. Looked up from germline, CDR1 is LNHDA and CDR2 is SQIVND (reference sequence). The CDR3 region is CASSIGAGLLSPLHF. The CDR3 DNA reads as TGTGCCAGTAGTATTGGGGCAGGGTTGCTTTCACCCCTCCACTTT.

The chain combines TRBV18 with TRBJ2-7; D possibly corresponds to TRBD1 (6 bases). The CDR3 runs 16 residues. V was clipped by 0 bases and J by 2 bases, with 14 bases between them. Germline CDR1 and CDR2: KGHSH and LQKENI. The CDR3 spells CASSPPQGILTYEQYF. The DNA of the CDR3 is TGTGCCAGCTCACCACCGCAGGGGATTCTCACCTACGAGCAGTACTTC. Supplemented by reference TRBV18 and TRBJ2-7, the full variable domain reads NAGVMQNPRHLVRRRGQEARLRCSPMKGHSHVYWYRQLPEEGLKFMVYLQKENIIDESGMPKERFSAEFPKEGPSILRIQQVVRGDSAAYFCASSPPQGILTYEQYFGPGTRLTVT.

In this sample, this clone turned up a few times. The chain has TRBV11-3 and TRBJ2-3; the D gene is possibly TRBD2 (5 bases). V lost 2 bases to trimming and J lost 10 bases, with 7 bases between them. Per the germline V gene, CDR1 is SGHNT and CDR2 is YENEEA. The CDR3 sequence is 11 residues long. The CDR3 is CASSLSSAQYF. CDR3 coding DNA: TGTGCCAGCAGCTTAAGTAGCGCGCAGTATTTT.

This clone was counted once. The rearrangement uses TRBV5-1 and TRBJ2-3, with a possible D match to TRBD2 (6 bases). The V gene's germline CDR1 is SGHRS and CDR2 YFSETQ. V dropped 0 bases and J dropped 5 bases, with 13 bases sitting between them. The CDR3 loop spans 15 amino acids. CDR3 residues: CASSLDEGRGDTQYF. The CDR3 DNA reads TGCGCCAGCAGCTTGGATGAAGGGCGGGGAGATACGCAGTATTTT.

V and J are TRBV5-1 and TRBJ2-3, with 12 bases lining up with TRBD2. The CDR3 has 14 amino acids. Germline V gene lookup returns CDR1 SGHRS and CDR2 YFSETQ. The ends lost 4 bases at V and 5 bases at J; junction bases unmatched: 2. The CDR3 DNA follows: TGCGCCAGCAGCGAGACTAGCGGGAGAGATACGCAGTATTTT. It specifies CASSETSGRDTQYF.

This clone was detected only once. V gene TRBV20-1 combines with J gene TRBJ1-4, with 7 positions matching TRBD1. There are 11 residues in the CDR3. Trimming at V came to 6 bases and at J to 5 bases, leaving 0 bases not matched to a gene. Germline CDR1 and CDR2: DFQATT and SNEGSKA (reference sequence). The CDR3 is CSARGNEKLFF. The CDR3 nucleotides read TGCAGTGCCAGGGGGAATGAAAAACTGTTTTTT.